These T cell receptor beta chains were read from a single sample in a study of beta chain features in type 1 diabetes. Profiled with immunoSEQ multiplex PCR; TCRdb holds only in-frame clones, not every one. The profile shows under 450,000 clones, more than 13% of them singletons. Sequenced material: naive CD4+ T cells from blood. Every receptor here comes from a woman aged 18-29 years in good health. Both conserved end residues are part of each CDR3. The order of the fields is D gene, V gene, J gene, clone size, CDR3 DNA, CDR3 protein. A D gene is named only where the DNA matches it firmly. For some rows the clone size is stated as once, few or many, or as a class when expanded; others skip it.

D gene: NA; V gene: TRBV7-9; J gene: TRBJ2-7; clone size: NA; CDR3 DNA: TGTGCCAGCAGCTTAGGAGTAAACAGGGGAGGCGAGCAGTACTTC; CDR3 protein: CASSLGVNRGGEQYF
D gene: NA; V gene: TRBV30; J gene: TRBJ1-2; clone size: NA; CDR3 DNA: TGTGCCTGGAGTGTACTGGAGGGGAACTATGGCTACACCTTC; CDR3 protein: CAWSVLEGNYGYTF
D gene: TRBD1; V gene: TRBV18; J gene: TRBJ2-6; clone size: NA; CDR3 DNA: TGTGCCAGCTCACTACCCGGGACAGCCTCTGGGGCCAACGTCCTGACTTTC; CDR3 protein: CASSLPGTASGANVLTF
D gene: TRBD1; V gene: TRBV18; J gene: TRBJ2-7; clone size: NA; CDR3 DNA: TGTGCCAGCTCACCACGAGTCGGGACAGAAACCTACGAGCAGTACTTC; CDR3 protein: CASSPRVGTETYEQYF
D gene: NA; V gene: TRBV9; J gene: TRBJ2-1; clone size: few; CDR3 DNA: TGTGCCAGCAGCGCCAGACAGGTGACCGAGCAGTTCTTC; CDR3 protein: CASSARQVTEQFF
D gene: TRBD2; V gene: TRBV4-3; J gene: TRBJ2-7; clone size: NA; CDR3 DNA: TGCGCCAGCAGCCAAGATACCGACGCGGGGGGGACCTACGAGCAGTACTTC; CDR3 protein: CASSQDTDAGGTYEQYF
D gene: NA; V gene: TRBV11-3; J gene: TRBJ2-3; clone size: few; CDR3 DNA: TGTGCCAGCAGCTTGTTTGAGGGCTCAGATACGCAGTATTTT; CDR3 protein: CASSLFEGSDTQYF
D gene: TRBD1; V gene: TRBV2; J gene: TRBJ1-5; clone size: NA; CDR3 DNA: TGTGCCAGCAACTCCGGGACAGGTTTTCAGCCCCAGCATTTT; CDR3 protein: CASNSGTGFQPQHF
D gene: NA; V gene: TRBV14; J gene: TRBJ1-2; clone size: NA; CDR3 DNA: TGTGCCAGCAGCGGAACCAGGTTTGGGGAGGACTACGGCTACACCTTC; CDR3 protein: CASSGTRFGEDYGYTF
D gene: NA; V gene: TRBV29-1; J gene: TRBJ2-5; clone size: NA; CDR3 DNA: TGCAGCGTGAGCGAGGAGACCCAGTACTTC; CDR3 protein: CSVSEETQYF
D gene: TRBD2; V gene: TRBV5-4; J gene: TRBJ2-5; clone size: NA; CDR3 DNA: TGTGCCAGCAGTTTAGCGGGTGCACAAGAGACCCAGTACTTC; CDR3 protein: CASSLAGAQETQYF
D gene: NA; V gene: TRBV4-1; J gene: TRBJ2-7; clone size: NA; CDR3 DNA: TGCGCCAGCAGCCATGAGACCGGGTCGAGCTCCTACGAGCAGTACTTC; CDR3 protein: CASSHETGSSSYEQYF
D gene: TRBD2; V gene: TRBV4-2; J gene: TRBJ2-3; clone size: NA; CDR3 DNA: TGTGCCAGCAGCCAAGAGACTAGCGGAGCTCCGGATACGCAGTATTTT; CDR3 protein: CASSQETSGAPDTQYF
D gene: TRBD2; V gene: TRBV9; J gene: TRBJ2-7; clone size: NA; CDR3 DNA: TGTGCCAGCAGCGTAGTGGGGACTAGCCCCGAGCAGTACTTC; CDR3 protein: CASSVVGTSPEQYF
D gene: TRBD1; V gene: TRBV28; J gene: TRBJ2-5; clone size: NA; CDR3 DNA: TGTGCCAGCAGCCGGGACAGGGGGACCCAGTACTTC; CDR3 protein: CASSRDRGTQYF
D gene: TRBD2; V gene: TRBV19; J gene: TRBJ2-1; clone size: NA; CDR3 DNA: TGTGCCAGTAGTCTGGGGACTAGCGGGAGGGCCTTTGAGCAGTTCTTC; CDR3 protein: CASSLGTSGRAFEQFF
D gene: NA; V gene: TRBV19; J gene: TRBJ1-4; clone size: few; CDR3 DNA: TGTGCCAGTAGGCCGACTGAGAATGAAAAACTGTTTTTT; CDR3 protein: CASRPTENEKLFF
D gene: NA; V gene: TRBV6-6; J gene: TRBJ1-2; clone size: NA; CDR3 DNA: TGTGCCAGCCAGGGGCCTGGCTACACCTTC; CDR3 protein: CASQGPGYTF
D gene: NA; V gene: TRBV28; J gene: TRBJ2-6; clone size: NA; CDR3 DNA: TGTGCCAGCAGCGGCTCTGGGGCCAACGTCCTGACTTTC; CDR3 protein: CASSGSGANVLTF
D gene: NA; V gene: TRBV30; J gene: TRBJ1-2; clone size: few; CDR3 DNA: TGTGCCTGGAGTGTACGACAGTTCTATGGCTACACCTTC; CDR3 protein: CAWSVRQFYGYTF
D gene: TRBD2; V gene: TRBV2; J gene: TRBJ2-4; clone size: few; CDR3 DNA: TGTGCCAGCAGTGGGACTAGCCTCCCGGGCATTCAGTACTTC; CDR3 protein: CASSGTSLPGIQYF
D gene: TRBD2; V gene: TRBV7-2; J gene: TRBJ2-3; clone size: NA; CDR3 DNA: TGTGCCAGCAGCTTAGCGGTGGGGGTAGCGGGACCTTCCACAGATACGCAGTATTTT; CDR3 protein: CASSLAVGVAGPSTDTQYF
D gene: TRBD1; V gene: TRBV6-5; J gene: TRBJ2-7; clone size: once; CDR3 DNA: TGTGCCAGTCGCAACTCGGGACAGCTTAGCTACGAGCAGTACTTC; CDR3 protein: CASRNSGQLSYEQYF
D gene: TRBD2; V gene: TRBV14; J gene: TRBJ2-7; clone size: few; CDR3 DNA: TGTGCCAGCAGCTACCGCCCCCCGGGGACTAGCGGGAGGCTTCAAGGGAACGAGCAGTACTTC; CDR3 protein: CASSYRPPGTSGRLQGNEQYF
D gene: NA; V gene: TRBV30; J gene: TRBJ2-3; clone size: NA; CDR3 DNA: TGTGCCTGGAGTCAGGGCGCAGATACGCAGTATTTT; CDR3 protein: CAWSQGADTQYF
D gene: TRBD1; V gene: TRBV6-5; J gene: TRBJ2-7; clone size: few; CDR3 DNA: TGTGCCAGCAGTTACTCGAAGGGACAGGCCTACGAGCAGTACTTC; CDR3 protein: CASSYSKGQAYEQYF
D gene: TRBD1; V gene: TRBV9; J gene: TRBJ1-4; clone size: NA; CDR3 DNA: TGTGCCAGCAGCCCCGGGACAGGGAATGAAAAACTGTTTTTT; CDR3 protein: CASSPGTGNEKLFF
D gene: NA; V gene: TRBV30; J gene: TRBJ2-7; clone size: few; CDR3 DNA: TGTGCCTGGAGGGCCAAGCGGGCTGGCTCCTACGAGCAGTACTTC; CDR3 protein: CAWRAKRAGSYEQYF
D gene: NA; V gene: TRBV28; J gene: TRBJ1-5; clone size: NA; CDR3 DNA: TGTGCCACCATCACGTTCCCACAAGATAGCAATCAGCCCCAGCATTTT; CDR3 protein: CATITFPQDSNQPQHF
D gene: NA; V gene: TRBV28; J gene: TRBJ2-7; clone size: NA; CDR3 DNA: TGTGCCAGCAGTTTTCAAAGTGGTACATTCGAGCAGTACTTC; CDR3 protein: CASSFQSGTFEQYF
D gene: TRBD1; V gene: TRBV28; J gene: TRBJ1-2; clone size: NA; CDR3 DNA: TGTGCCAGCAGTGGGACAGGGCCCTGGGACTATGGCTACACCTTC; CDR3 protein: CASSGTGPWDYGYTF
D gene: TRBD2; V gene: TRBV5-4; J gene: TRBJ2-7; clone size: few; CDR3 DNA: TGTGCCAGCAGCCCGGGAGGAGTCCGCTACGAGCAGTACTTC; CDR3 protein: CASSPGGVRYEQYF
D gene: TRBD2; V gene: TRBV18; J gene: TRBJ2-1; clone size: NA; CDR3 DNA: TGTGCCAGCTCACCACCCGGACTAGCGGGAGCGGGTGAGCAGTTCTTC; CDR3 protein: CASSPPGLAGAGEQFF
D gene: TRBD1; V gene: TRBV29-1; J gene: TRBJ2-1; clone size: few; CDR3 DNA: TGCAGCGGATCCGGGACAGGGGCCAATGAGCAGTTCTTC; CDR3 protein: CSGSGTGANEQFF
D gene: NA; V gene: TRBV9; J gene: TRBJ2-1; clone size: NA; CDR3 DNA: TGTGCCAGCAGCGTGGATCTGGAGGGCCTCCCGGGTAATGAGCAGTTCTTC; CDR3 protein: CASSVDLEGLPGNEQFF
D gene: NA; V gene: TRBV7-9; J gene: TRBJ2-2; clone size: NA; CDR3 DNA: TGTGCCACCCCGAGGTTCGGAGGTGGCGGCACCGGGGAGCTGTTTTTT; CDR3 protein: CATPRFGGGGTGELFF
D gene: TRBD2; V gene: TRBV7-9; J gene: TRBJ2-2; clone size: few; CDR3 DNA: TGTGCCAGCAGGTCCCGTAGCGGGAGTGCCACCGGGGAGCTGTTTTTT; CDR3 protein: CASRSRSGSATGELFF
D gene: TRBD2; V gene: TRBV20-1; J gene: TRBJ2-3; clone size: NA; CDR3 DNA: TGCAGAATAGCGGGTACGCAGTATTTT; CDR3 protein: CRIAGTQYF
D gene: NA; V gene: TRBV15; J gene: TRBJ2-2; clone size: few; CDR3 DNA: TGTGCCACTAGTGTTGTACAGGCGAACACCGGGGAGCTGTTTTTT; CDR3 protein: CATSVVQANTGELFF
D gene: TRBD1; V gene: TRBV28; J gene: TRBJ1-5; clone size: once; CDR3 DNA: TGTGCCAGCAATTGGGGACAGGGTAATCAGCCCCAGCATTTT; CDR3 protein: CASNWGQGNQPQHF
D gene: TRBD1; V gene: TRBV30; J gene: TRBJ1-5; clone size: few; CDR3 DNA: TGTGCCTGGAGTTCTCAGGGGGCTGGGATAAGCAATCAGCCCCAGCATTTT; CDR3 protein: CAWSSQGAGISNQPQHF
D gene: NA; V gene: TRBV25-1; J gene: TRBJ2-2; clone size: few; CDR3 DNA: TGTGCCAGCAGTGTCGAGGAGGGACGCACCGGGGAGCTGTTTTTT; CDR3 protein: CASSVEEGRTGELFF
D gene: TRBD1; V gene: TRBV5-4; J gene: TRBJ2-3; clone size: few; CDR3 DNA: TGTGCCAGCAGCCAAGACAGGGTAGGAAATACGCAGTATTTT; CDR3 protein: CASSQDRVGNTQYF
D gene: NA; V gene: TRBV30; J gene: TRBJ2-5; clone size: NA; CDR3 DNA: TGTGCCTGGAGTAGTCTCGCGGGGCAGACCCAGTACTTC; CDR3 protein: CAWSSLAGQTQYF
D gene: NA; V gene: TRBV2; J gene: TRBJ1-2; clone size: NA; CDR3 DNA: TGTGCCAGCAGTGTCGGGGACGGAGCCCGGGGGGTGGATGGCTACACCTTC; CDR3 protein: CASSVGDGARGVDGYTF
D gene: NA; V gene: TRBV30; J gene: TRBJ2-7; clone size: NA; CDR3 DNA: TGTGCCTTGGAATCGGGGGCCTACGAGCAGTACTTC; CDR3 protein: CALESGAYEQYF
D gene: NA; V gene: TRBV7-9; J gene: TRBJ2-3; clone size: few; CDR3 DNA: TGTGCCAGCAGCTGGGGAGGGGGGGATACGCAGTATTTT; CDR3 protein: CASSWGGGDTQYF
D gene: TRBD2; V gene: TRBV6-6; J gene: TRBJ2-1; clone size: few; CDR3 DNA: TGTGCCAGCAGCCGACTAGCGAATGGTAATGAGCAGTTCTTC; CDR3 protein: CASSRLANGNEQFF
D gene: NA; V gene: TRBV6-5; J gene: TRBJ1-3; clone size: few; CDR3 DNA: TGTGCCAGCAGTTCCCCGACAGACTCTGGAAACACCATATATTTT; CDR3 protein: CASSSPTDSGNTIYF
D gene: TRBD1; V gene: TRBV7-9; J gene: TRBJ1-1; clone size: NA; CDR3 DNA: TGTGCCAGCACCTTTGGCATGACAGGGGCAGATCAGTTCACTGAAGCTTTCTTT; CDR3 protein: CASTFGMTGADQFTEAFF
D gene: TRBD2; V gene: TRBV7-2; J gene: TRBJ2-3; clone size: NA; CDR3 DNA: TGTGCCAGCAGCCTCGGGACTCTAGCGGGAGGTGGGACAGATACGCAGTATTTT; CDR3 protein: CASSLGTLAGGGTDTQYF